Listed below are T cell receptor beta chains from one sample, sequenced in a study of T cells in Graves' hyperthyroidism and ophthalmopathy. TCRdb reanalysed the multiplex PCR reads using MiXCR and keeps one entry per CDR3 protein. Of 450,000 to 650,000 distinct CDR3 sequences in the sample, roughly 15% are singletons; the top ten hold 15% to 20%. The sequencing sample was made of blood. The source is a woman younger than 35 with Graves' ophthalmopathy. Both conserved end residues are part of each CDR3. Fields, in order: clone size, V gene, J gene, D gene, CDR3 protein, CDR3 DNA. A D gene is named only where the DNA matches it firmly. The listing skips clone size in some rows; elsewhere it reads once, few, many or a size class.

clone size: many
V gene: TRBV7-3
J gene: TRBJ2-1
D gene: TRBD2
CDR3 protein: CASSLGLARYNEQFF
CDR3 DNA: TGTGCCAGCAGCTTGGGACTAGCGAGATACAATGAGCAGTTCTTC

clone size: .
V gene: TRBV7-9
J gene: TRBJ1-5
D gene: .
CDR3 protein: CASSSMRGADQPQHF
CDR3 DNA: TGTGCCAGCAGCTCAATGCGGGGAGCGGATCAGCCCCAGCATTTT

clone size: many
V gene: TRBV19
J gene: TRBJ1-1
D gene: .
CDR3 protein: CASSRLGEAFF
CDR3 DNA: TGTGCCAGTAGCCGCTTGGGTGAAGCTTTCTTT

clone size: few
V gene: TRBV15
J gene: TRBJ1-3
D gene: .
CDR3 protein: CATSKTGTLGNTIYF
CDR3 DNA: TGTGCCACCAGCAAAACCGGGACATTGGGAAACACCATATATTTT

clone size: .
V gene: TRBV7-2
J gene: TRBJ1-6
D gene: TRBD1
CDR3 protein: CASSSGTGTLSPLHF
CDR3 DNA: TGTGCCAGCAGTTCCGGGACAGGGACTCTTTCACCCCTCCACTTT

clone size: .
V gene: TRBV7-6
J gene: TRBJ2-7
D gene: .
CDR3 protein: CASSLRSYPSYEQYF
CDR3 DNA: TGTGCCAGCAGCTTGCGAAGCTACCCTTCCTACGAGCAGTACTTC

clone size: many
V gene: TRBV30
J gene: TRBJ2-2
D gene: .
CDR3 protein: CAWSDDWANTGELFF
CDR3 DNA: TGTGCCTGGAGTGACGACTGGGCAAACACCGGGGAGCTGTTTTTT

clone size: many
V gene: TRBV20-1
J gene: TRBJ2-5
D gene: TRBD2
CDR3 protein: CSALQREGLTETQYF
CDR3 DNA: TGCAGTGCTCTACAGCGGGAGGGCCTTACGGAGACCCAGTACTTC

clone size: many
V gene: TRBV20-1
J gene: TRBJ2-1
D gene: TRBD1
CDR3 protein: CSARRGTGQAGGEQFF
CDR3 DNA: TGCAGTGCTAGAAGGGGGACAGGCCAGGCAGGGGGGGAGCAGTTCTTC

clone size: few
V gene: TRBV5-1
J gene: TRBJ1-2
D gene: .
CDR3 protein: CASSLGILYGYTF
CDR3 DNA: TGCGCCAGCAGCTTGGGGATACTCTATGGCTACACCTTC

clone size: few
V gene: TRBV5-1
J gene: TRBJ2-5
D gene: TRBD2
CDR3 protein: CASSLGPSGKETQYF
CDR3 DNA: TGCGCCAGCAGCTTAGGTCCCAGCGGGAAAGAGACCCAGTACTTC

clone size: .
V gene: TRBV19
J gene: TRBJ1-5
D gene: .
CDR3 protein: CASSIPPGGPQHF
CDR3 DNA: TGTGCCAGTAGTATCCCACCGGGGGGGCCCCAGCATTTT

clone size: .
V gene: TRBV20-1
J gene: TRBJ2-3
D gene: TRBD2
CDR3 protein: CSAPTLAGDTDTQYF
CDR3 DNA: TGCAGTGCTCCCACTCTCGCGGGGGACACAGATACGCAGTATTTT

clone size: many
V gene: TRBV12-3/TRBV12-4
J gene: TRBJ2-1
D gene: TRBD2
CDR3 protein: CASSQNSGRGEDEQFF
CDR3 DNA: TGTGCCAGCAGCCAAAATAGCGGGAGAGGTGAGGATGAGCAGTTCTTC

clone size: many
V gene: TRBV12-3/TRBV12-4
J gene: TRBJ2-3
D gene: TRBD2
CDR3 protein: CASSFDGGSTDTQYF
CDR3 DNA: TGTGCCAGCAGTTTCGACGGGGGGAGCACAGATACGCAGTATTTT

clone size: many
V gene: TRBV28
J gene: TRBJ2-7
D gene: .
CDR3 protein: CASSLFQTAYEQYF
CDR3 DNA: TGTGCCAGCAGTTTATTCCAGACGGCCTACGAGCAGTACTTC

clone size: .
V gene: TRBV11-2
J gene: TRBJ1-1
D gene: .
CDR3 protein: CASSASSTEAFF
CDR3 DNA: TGTGCCAGCAGCGCCAGTTCGACTGAAGCTTTCTTT

clone size: few
V gene: TRBV27
J gene: TRBJ2-1
D gene: TRBD2
CDR3 protein: CASSSLADYNEQFF
CDR3 DNA: TGTGCCAGCAGTTCGCTAGCGGACTACAATGAGCAGTTCTTC

clone size: many
V gene: TRBV6-1
J gene: TRBJ2-3
D gene: TRBD1
CDR3 protein: CASSEGQGDTDTQYF
CDR3 DNA: TGTGCCAGCAGTGAAGGGCAGGGGGACACAGATACGCAGTATTTT

clone size: few
V gene: TRBV18
J gene: TRBJ2-3
D gene: TRBD2
CDR3 protein: CASSPRLLAGGDRTQYF
CDR3 DNA: TGTGCCAGCTCACCGAGGCTTCTAGCGGGAGGGGACAGAACGCAGTATTTT

clone size: many
V gene: TRBV12-3/TRBV12-4
J gene: TRBJ2-3
D gene: TRBD2
CDR3 protein: CASSLAVRLAGDTQYF
CDR3 DNA: TGTGCCAGCAGTTTAGCGGTTAGACTAGCGGGAGATACGCAGTATTTT

clone size: once
V gene: TRBV19
J gene: TRBJ1-1
D gene: TRBD1
CDR3 protein: CASSVGQGNTGAFF
CDR3 DNA: TGTGCCAGTAGTGTGGGACAGGGGAATACTGGAGCTTTCTTT

clone size: many
V gene: TRBV28
J gene: TRBJ2-7
D gene: .
CDR3 protein: CASSFSSPYEQYF
CDR3 DNA: TGTGCCAGCAGTTTTTCCTCACCCTACGAGCAGTACTTC

clone size: many
V gene: TRBV20-1
J gene: TRBJ2-3
D gene: TRBD2
CDR3 protein: CSARDPQSGGARMDTQYF
CDR3 DNA: TGCAGTGCTAGAGATCCCCAGAGCGGGGGGGCAAGAATGGATACGCAGTATTTT

clone size: few
V gene: TRBV6-4
J gene: TRBJ1-1
D gene: TRBD1
CDR3 protein: CASSEPTSGGSDTEAFF
CDR3 DNA: TGTGCCAGCAGTGAGCCAACCTCAGGGGGCTCTGACACTGAAGCTTTCTTT

clone size: many
V gene: TRBV28
J gene: TRBJ1-5
D gene: .
CDR3 protein: CASSFGAANQPQHF
CDR3 DNA: TGTGCCAGCAGTTTTGGGGCAGCCAATCAGCCCCAGCATTTT

clone size: few
V gene: TRBV20-1
J gene: TRBJ2-6
D gene: TRBD2
CDR3 protein: CSAGSGGLSGANVLTF
CDR3 DNA: TGCAGTGCTGGATCGGGAGGACTCTCTGGGGCCAACGTCCTGACTTTC

clone size: few
V gene: TRBV9
J gene: TRBJ2-7
D gene: TRBD2
CDR3 protein: CASSPTMGGGRYSYEQYF
CDR3 DNA: TGTGCCAGCAGCCCCACGATGGGTGGCGGGAGGTACTCCTACGAGCAGTACTTC

clone size: .
V gene: TRBV27
J gene: TRBJ2-1
D gene: TRBD2
CDR3 protein: CASSLGTSGHEQFF
CDR3 DNA: TGTGCCAGCAGTTTGGGGACTAGCGGCCATGAGCAGTTCTTC

clone size: many
V gene: TRBV3-1
J gene: TRBJ2-5
D gene: .
CDR3 protein: CASSRRARQETQYF
CDR3 DNA: TGTGCCAGCAGCCGCCGGGCAAGACAAGAGACCCAGTACTTC

clone size: many
V gene: TRBV2
J gene: TRBJ2-5
D gene: .
CDR3 protein: CASSESASSQETQYF
CDR3 DNA: TGTGCCAGCAGTGAATCGGCAAGCTCCCAAGAGACCCAGTACTTC

clone size: many
V gene: TRBV27
J gene: TRBJ2-1
D gene: TRBD2
CDR3 protein: CASSLLSGGAYNEQFF
CDR3 DNA: TGTGCCAGCAGTTTATTGAGTGGGGGGGCCTACAATGAGCAGTTCTTC

clone size: many
V gene: TRBV28
J gene: TRBJ2-3
D gene: TRBD2
CDR3 protein: CASSLYSRASGRMGPTDTQYF
CDR3 DNA: TGTGCCAGCAGTTTATATTCCAGAGCTAGCGGGAGGATGGGGCCCACAGATACGCAGTATTTT

clone size: .
V gene: TRBV7-9
J gene: TRBJ2-5
D gene: .
CDR3 protein: CASSIANQGLTQETQYF
CDR3 DNA: TGTGCCAGCAGTATCGCGAATCAGGGATTAACCCAAGAGACCCAGTACTTC

clone size: .
V gene: TRBV2
J gene: TRBJ1-3
D gene: .
CDR3 protein: CASKGGGSGNTIYF
CDR3 DNA: TGTGCCAGCAAGGGCGGAGGATCTGGAAACACCATATATTTT

clone size: .
V gene: TRBV20-1
J gene: TRBJ1-2
D gene: .
CDR3 protein: CSAPQPPGSGYGYTF
CDR3 DNA: TGCAGTGCTCCCCAACCGCCAGGGAGCGGCTATGGCTACACCTTC

clone size: once
V gene: TRBV28
J gene: TRBJ1-5
D gene: .
CDR3 protein: CASRPGFNQPQRF
CDR3 DNA: TGTGCCAGCAGACCGGGTTTCAATCAGCCCCAGCGTTTT

clone size: .
V gene: TRBV25-1
J gene: TRBJ2-3
D gene: TRBD2
CDR3 protein: CASSVNSGRETDTQYF
CDR3 DNA: TGTGCCAGCAGTGTCAATAGCGGGAGAGAAACAGATACGCAGTATTTT

clone size: many
V gene: TRBV3-1
J gene: TRBJ2-1
D gene: .
CDR3 protein: CASMRGRFDNEQFF
CDR3 DNA: TGTGCCAGCATGCGGGGTAGGTTCGACAATGAGCAGTTCTTC

clone size: many
V gene: TRBV6-2/TRBV6-3
J gene: TRBJ2-5
D gene: TRBD2
CDR3 protein: CASSYSREGRETQYF
CDR3 DNA: TGTGCCAGCAGTTACTCGCGGGAGGGCCGGGAGACCCAGTACTTC

clone size: few
V gene: TRBV27
J gene: TRBJ1-4
D gene: .
CDR3 protein: CASSTGLNEKLFF
CDR3 DNA: TGTGCCAGCTCAACCGGCCTTAATGAAAAACTGTTTTTT

clone size: few
V gene: TRBV12-3/TRBV12-4
J gene: TRBJ2-1
D gene: TRBD2
CDR3 protein: CASSLGAGGPVEQFF
CDR3 DNA: TGTGCCAGCAGCCTTGGGGCGGGAGGGCCCGTTGAGCAGTTCTTC

clone size: .
V gene: TRBV7-9
J gene: TRBJ2-1
D gene: .
CDR3 protein: CASSFIYNEQFF
CDR3 DNA: TGTGCCAGCAGCTTTATTTACAATGAGCAGTTCTTC

clone size: .
V gene: TRBV28
J gene: TRBJ1-5
D gene: .
CDR3 protein: CASSLTQPNQPQHF
CDR3 DNA: TGTGCCAGCAGTTTAACCCAACCGAATCAGCCCCAGCATTTT

clone size: .
V gene: TRBV2
J gene: TRBJ1-6
D gene: TRBD1
CDR3 protein: CASRGGGQNNSPLHF
CDR3 DNA: TGTGCCAGCCGGGGGGGGGGACAGAATAATTCACCCCTCCACTTT

clone size: few
V gene: TRBV5-1
J gene: TRBJ2-5
D gene: TRBD1
CDR3 protein: CASSDTSGGPETQYF
CDR3 DNA: TGCGCCAGCAGCGACACCTCAGGGGGCCCAGAGACCCAGTACTTC

clone size: .
V gene: TRBV6-1
J gene: TRBJ1-6
D gene: .
CDR3 protein: CASSERFYNSPLHF
CDR3 DNA: TGTGCCAGCAGTGAAAGGTTCTACAATTCACCCCTCCACTTT

clone size: many
V gene: TRBV11-1
J gene: TRBJ2-7
D gene: .
CDR3 protein: CASSLGQEVYEQYF
CDR3 DNA: TGTGCCAGCAGCTTAGGTCAGGAGGTCTACGAGCAGTACTTC

clone size: many
V gene: TRBV2
J gene: TRBJ1-5
D gene: .
CDR3 protein: CANNRTAKDQPQHF
CDR3 DNA: TGTGCCAACAACCGGACGGCCAAGGATCAGCCCCAGCATTTT

clone size: few
V gene: TRBV7-9
J gene: TRBJ2-7
D gene: .
CDR3 protein: CASSFYEEPGQYF
CDR3 DNA: TGTGCCAGCAGCTTCTACGAAGAACCAGGGCAGTACTTC

clone size: .
V gene: TRBV7-3
J gene: TRBJ2-1
D gene: .
CDR3 protein: CASSFEPSSYNEQFF
CDR3 DNA: TGTGCCAGCAGCTTCGAACCTAGCTCCTACAATGAGCAGTTCTTC

clone size: .
V gene: TRBV7-6
J gene: TRBJ2-3
D gene: .
CDR3 protein: CASSPSPGINTDTQYF
CDR3 DNA: TGTGCCAGCAGCCCCAGTCCGGGGATAAACACAGATACGCAGTATTTT

clone size: few
V gene: TRBV6-1
J gene: TRBJ1-2
D gene: .
CDR3 protein: CASSEAGSYGYTF
CDR3 DNA: TGTGCCAGCAGTGAAGCGGGGAGCTATGGCTACACCTTC

clone size: many
V gene: TRBV6-2/TRBV6-3
J gene: TRBJ2-3
D gene: .
CDR3 protein: CASTRTGLESTDTQYF
CDR3 DNA: TGTGCCAGCACCCGGACTGGGCTCGAAAGCACAGATACGCAGTATTTT

clone size: many
V gene: TRBV28
J gene: TRBJ2-3
D gene: TRBD1
CDR3 protein: CASSQNGQAVTDTQYF
CDR3 DNA: TGTGCCAGCAGTCAAAACGGACAGGCAGTCACAGATACGCAGTATTTT